This T cell receptor (beta chain) derives from a study of control samples from healthy donors and cancer patients. The table came from immunoSEQ multiplex PCR; TCRdb's copy has only in-frame clones and leaves some out. The table records 170,000 or so clones, 85% to 95% of them present only once. The CDR3 sequence is 11 residues long. Trimming took off 4 bases at V and 7 bases at J, with 5 bases between the two ends. CDR1 and CDR2 (germline): MNHEY, SVGAGI. This clonotype was obtained from a man aged 18 to 35 in good health. The specimen sequenced was blood. This chain connects TRBV6-5 to TRBJ2-1; D uncertain. CDR3 sequence reads: CASSSPNEQFF. The CDR3 DNA reads TGTGCCAGCAGTTCACCAAATGAGCAGTTCTTC.